The next 27 T cell receptor beta chains were all read from a single sample in a study of shared clonotypes between healthy human individuals (dated by TCRdb to about 2020). The library was made by the immunoSEQ multiplex PCR assay. This is the immuneACCESS table as TCRdb keeps it, with only in-frame sequences that have V and J called. A part of the clones is gone; compared with another copy, unresolved V genes explain less than half, and the rest is unexplained. The sample has some 2,400,000 clones on record, approximately 94% of them singletons. Clones ranked in the top ten supply approximately 0.13% of the sample. The sequenced material came from naive CD4+ T cells sorted from blood. This specimen's cell subset or site label, interpreted: CD45RA+ positively selected. Receptor source: a man younger than 35 in good health.

This clone was seen once. The chain is built from TRBV2 and TRBJ1-2; D unresolved. The germline V gene encodes CDR1 SNHLY and CDR2 FYNNEI. V lost 7 bases and J lost 1, with 13 bases in between. This CDR3 has 14 residues. The CDR3, as DNA: TGTGCCAGCATATATGAGGAAGGTAACTATGGCTACACCTTC. Translation gives CASIYEEGNYGYTF.

This chain joins TRBV19 and TRBJ2-3; no definite D call. The germline gives CDR1 LNHDA, CDR2 SQIVND (reference sequence). The CDR3 totals 14 residues. V lost 4 bases to trimming and J lost 0 bases, with 8 bases between them. CDR3 in DNA: TGTGCCAGTAGTACAGGACCTAGCACAGATACGCAGTATTTT. It yields the protein CASSTGPSTDTQYF.

This chain connects TRBV5-5 to TRBJ2-3; 11 nucleotides agree with TRBD2. Germline lookup yields CDR1 SGHKS and CDR2 YYEKEE (reference sequence). This CDR3 region has 19 residues. J gave up 4 bases and V 0 bases, and 13 bases lay outside the gene matches. CDR3 DNA sequence: TGTGCCAGCAGCTTGGTACTAGCGGGAGCTAAAAACTTCGCAGATACGCAGTATTTT. It is translated as CASSLVLAGAKNFADTQYF.

The CDR3 sequence: CASSLSALAGRAGELFF. CDR3 coding DNA: TGCGCCAGCAGCCTTTCGGCCCTAGCGGGACGGGCCGGGGAGCTGTTTTTT. The V and J genes are TRBV4-3 and TRBJ2-2, with 9 bases identical to TRBD2. The CDR3 consists of 17 residues. J gave up 6 bases and V 4 bases, and 12 bases lay outside the gene matches. Germline V gene sequence: CDR1 LGHNA, CDR2 YSLEER.

Of note for this clone: Other DNA sequences from this sample encode an identical CDR3 as well. V is TRBV19 and J is TRBJ2-7, with TRBD1 identical over 8 bases. V shed 6 bases and J 0 bases; nucleotides not matched to a gene: 7. CDR1 is LNHDA and CDR2 is SQIVND in the germline V gene (reference sequence). This CDR3 has 15 residues. The chain's CDR3 is CASSRDRRSSYEQYF. DNA for the CDR3: TGTGCCAGTAGCAGGGACAGGAGGAGCTCCTACGAGCAGTACTTC. The full variable domain, with the rest looked up from reference TRBV19 and TRBJ2-7, is DGGITQSPKYLFRKEGQNVTLSCEQNLNHDAMYWYRQDPGQGLRLIYYSQIVNDFQKGDIAEGYSVSREKKESFPLTVTSAQKNPTAFYLCASSRDRRSSYEQYFGPGTRLTVT.

The chain links TRBV4-3 to TRBJ1-4; tentative D call: TRBD1 (5 bases). This CDR3 is built from 17 residues. Germline assignment: CDR1 LGHNA and CDR2 YSLEER. V lost 0 bases, J lost 5 bases, and 16 bases lay in between. The CDR3 is CASSQDLPGRANEKLFF. As DNA, the CDR3 is TGCGCCAGCAGCCAAGACCTTCCAGGGAGGGCCAATGAAAAACTGTTTTTT.

The chain is built from TRBV6-1 and TRBJ1-2; TRBD1 agrees at 7 bases. V was pared by 10 bases and J by 5 bases, with 13 bases of the junction left unmatched. Germline V gene lookup returns CDR1 MNHNS and CDR2 SASEGT. CDR3 size: 14 residues. The CDR3 protein is CATLDRRAGYGYTF. CDR3 bases: TGTGCCACCCTGGACAGGCGGGCAGGTTATGGCTACACCTTC.

The V and J genes are TRBV29-1 and TRBJ2-1; weak D call: TRBD2 (5 bases). Germline CDR1 reads SQVTM; CDR2 reads ANQGSEA. The CDR3 loop spans 13 amino acids. V lost 3 bases and J 8 bases, leaving 14 bases between the germline ends. The chain's CDR3 is CSVEWRAKDEQFF. The CDR3 nucleotides are TGCAGCGTTGAGTGGCGGGCCAAGGATGAGCAGTTCTTC.

The rearrangement joins TRBV25-1 to TRBJ2-3; TRBD2 matches 11 bases. Germline assignment: CDR1 MGHDK and CDR2 SYGVNS. The CDR3 totals 15 residues. The trim removed 2 bases at V and 5 bases at J, leaving 3 bases unmatched. The CDR3 nucleotides read TGTGCCAGCAGTGAACCGGGACTAGCGGTAGATACGCAGTATTTT. This gives the protein CASSEPGLAVDTQYF.

The chain couples TRBV30 to TRBJ1-1, with D perhaps TRBD1 (5 bases). The CDR3 totals 14 residues. V lost 2 bases and J 5 bases, leaving 15 bases between the germline ends. CDR1 is GTSNPN, CDR2 SVGIG, per germline (reference sequence). The DNA of the CDR3 is TGTGCCTGGAGTCGGGGGGGTCTTCGGACTGAAGCTTTCTTT. It encodes CAWSRGGLRTEAFF.

The chain joins TRBV11-2 to TRBJ1-1; 7 bases fit TRBD1. V shed 2 bases, J shed 0 bases, and the junction held 9 bases outside the gene matches. CDR1 and CDR2 from the germline V gene are SGHAT and FQNNGV. This CDR3 comprises 17 residues. The CDR3 region has the DNA TGTGCCAGCAGCTTACCCGGGACAGAGGCGCTGAACACTGAAGCTTTCTTT. It yields the protein CASSLPGTEALNTEAFF.

The rearrangement links TRBV5-1 to TRBJ2-3; the match to TRBD2 covers 11 bases. V gave up 7 bases and J gave up 4 bases; unmatched junction bases: 5. This CDR3 region has 14 residues. The V gene's germline CDR1 is SGHRS and CDR2 YFSETQ. CDR3 in amino acids: CASLLAGGSDTQYF. In DNA form, the CDR3 reads TGCGCCAGCCTGTTAGCGGGAGGGTCAGATACGCAGTATTTT.

V usage is TRBV6-5 and J usage is TRBJ2-5, with TRBD2 matching 7 bases. This CDR3 has 14 amino acids. V lost 6 bases and J lost 4; bases outside the gene matches: 8. Germline lookup yields CDR1 MNHEY and CDR2 SVGAGI. The CDR3: CASSLRDYGETQYF. The CDR3 region has the DNA TGTGCCAGCAGCTTAAGGGACTACGGAGAGACCCAGTACTTC.

This clone has just one count. The chain joins TRBV13 to TRBJ2-1, with a weak D call TRBD2 (5 bases). Germline V gene sequence: CDR1 PRHDT, CDR2 FYEKMQ (reference sequence). The CDR3 runs 13 residues. Deletions cut 4 bases from V and 6 bases from J, with 10 bases between. The CDR3, as DNA: TGTGCCAGCAGCTCGCAACGGGGCAATGAGCAGTTCTTC. This translates into CASSSQRGNEQFF.

This chain uses TRBV19 with TRBJ1-2; 7 positions agree with TRBD1. This CDR3 is 14 amino acids long. J was trimmed by 1 base and V by 7 bases; bases with no gene match: 6. CDR1 is LNHDA and CDR2 is SQIVND in the germline V gene (reference sequence). The CDR3 reads CASIQAGGNYGYTF. Written as DNA, the CDR3 is TGTGCCAGTATCCAGGCAGGGGGTAACTATGGCTACACCTTC.

The chain has TRBV28 and TRBJ1-6; D not resolved. CDR3 length: 14 residues. Germline CDR1 reads MDHEN; CDR2 reads SYDVKM. The V gene lost 5 bases and the J gene lost 7 bases, with 12 bases spanning the gap. The CDR3 is CASSLRYRNSPLHF. DNA of the CDR3: TGTGCCAGCAGTCTCCGGTACAGAAATTCACCCCTCCACTTT.

The genes are TRBV2 and TRBJ2-1; TRBD1 matches 8 bases. Per germline, CDR1 SNHLY and CDR2 FYNNEI. There are 14 residues in the CDR3. V shed 4 bases and J 4 bases; nucleotides not matched to a gene: 3. In DNA form, the CDR3 reads TGTGCCAGCAGTGCCCAGGGGGCTTACAATGAGCAGTTCTTC. It yields the protein CASSAQGAYNEQFF. The full variable domain, completed using reference TRBV2 and TRBJ2-1, is EPEVTQTPSHQVTQMGQEVILRCVPISNHLYFYWYRQILGQKVEFLVSFYNNEISEKSEIFDDQFSVERPDGSNFTLKIRSTKLEDSAMYFCASSAQGAYNEQFFGPGTRLTVL.

The chain couples TRBV19 to TRBJ1-6; 7 bases map to TRBD1. There are 15 residues in the CDR3. Germline values: CDR1 LNHDA, CDR2 SQIVND (reference sequence). The J segment lost 6 bases and the V segment lost 5 bases, leaving 7 bases of the junction unmatched. The CDR3 DNA sequence: TGTGCCAGTAGTCTAGGACAGGTGATTAATTCACCCCTCCACTTT. This gives the protein CASSLGQVINSPLHF.

The rearrangement joins TRBV4-2 to TRBJ1-2; tentatively, D is TRBD1 (5 bases). Trimming removed 8 bases from V and 4 bases from J, with 17 bases in between. CDR1 and CDR2 from the germline V gene are LGHNA and YNFKEQ. CDR3 length: 14 residues. Here the CDR3 reads CASASAGTLYGYTF. In DNA form, the CDR3 reads TGTGCCAGCGCAAGCGCGGGGACCCTCTATGGCTACACCTTC.

The chain recombines TRBV5-1 with TRBJ2-7; 14 bases are a match to TRBD2. V gave up 4 bases and J gave up 3 bases; unmatched junction bases: 6. Germline V lookup: CDR1 SGHRS, CDR2 YFSETQ. CDR3 length equals 16 residues. CDR3 in amino acids: CASSIGTSGSLYEQYF. The CDR3 DNA sequence: TGCGCCAGCAGCATCGGGACTAGCGGGAGTCTCTACGAGCAGTACTTC.

The chain has TRBV5-1 and TRBJ2-3; D tentatively reads TRBD1 or TRBD2 (5 bases each). Germline assignment: CDR1 SGHRS and CDR2 YFSETQ. V dropped 4 bases and J dropped 0 bases, with 12 bases sitting between them. This CDR3 is 15 amino acids long. The CDR3 coding sequence is TGCGCCAGCAGCATAGAGGGACGTAGCACAGATACGCAGTATTTT. Its translation is CASSIEGRSTDTQYF.

V usage is TRBV10-3 and J usage is TRBJ1-1; a weak D match, TRBD1 (5 bases). The CDR3 runs to 13 residues. The V gene lost 7 bases and the J gene lost 0 bases, with 9 bases spanning the gap. The V gene's germline CDR1 is ENHRY and CDR2 SYGVKD. The CDR3 DNA follows: TGTGCCATCACCCAGACAGTGAACACTGAAGCTTTCTTT. Its translation is CAITQTVNTEAFF.

The chain has TRBV7-2 and TRBJ2-1, with a tentative D call TRBD2 (6 bases). The CDR3 runs 14 residues. Between the trimmed V and J ends, which lost 2 bases and 4 bases, there was a span of 9 bases. Looked up from germline, CDR1 is SGHTA and CDR2 is FQGNSA. CDR3 residues: CASSLREAYNEQFF. In nucleotides, the CDR3 is TGTGCCAGCAGCTTAAGGGAGGCGTACAATGAGCAGTTCTTC.

This clone was observed a single time. The chain carries TRBV6-1 and TRBJ2-5, with D hard to call. V lost 1 base and J lost 2, with 5 bases in between. CDR3 length equals 13 residues. Germline V gene lookup returns CDR1 MNHNS and CDR2 SASEGT. The CDR3 DNA sequence: TGTGCCAGCAGTGAAGTTCCGCAAGAGACCCAGTACTTC. As protein: CASSEVPQETQYF.

As for this clone: The sample contains more than one DNA sequence encoding this CDR3. The V and J genes are TRBV7-2 and TRBJ1-1; D gene unclear. Germline V gene data show CDR1 as SGHTA and CDR2 as FQGNSA. CDR3 size: 14 residues. Trimming removed 2 bases from V and 1 base from J, with 8 bases in between. CDR3 DNA: TGTGCCAGCAGCTTAAGGGCCCCGAACACTGAAGCTTTCTTT. Translating gives CASSLRAPNTEAFF.

A single count supports this clone. CDR3 region: CASCLAGAETQYF. In DNA, the CDR3 is TGTGCCAGCTGTTTAGCGGGAGCGGAGACCCAGTACTTC. The chain uses TRBV11-2 and TRBJ2-5; 9 positions agree with TRBD2. The CDR3 is 13 amino acids. Germline assignment: CDR1 SGHAT and CDR2 FQNNGV. Germline trimming cut 8 bases from V and 5 bases from J; bases unmatched to any gene: 6.

In the case of this clone: Other nucleotide sequences from this sample produce the same CDR3. The chain joins TRBV7-2 to TRBJ1-6; 7 bases fit TRBD1. The V gene's germline CDR1 is SGHTA and CDR2 FQGNSA. The length of the CDR3 is 14 residues. The trim removed 6 bases at V and 3 bases at J, leaving 2 bases unmatched. CDR3 nucleotide sequence: TGTGCCAGCAGTCCAGGGGGCTATAATTCACCCCTCCACTTT. It yields the protein CASSPGGYNSPLHF.